The source of this T cell receptor (beta chain) is a study of a mutant IDH1 vaccine in newly diagnosed glioma. Here immunoSEQ multiplex PCR was the method, and the copy in TCRdb shows in-frame clones only, minus some. This sample has roughly 54,000 clones, with 80% to 85% found just once. Worth noting for this clone: Its antigen is as yet unknown.

Time point of the sample: week 5, during vaccination. Mutant IDH1 20-mer peptide, at 300 ug, made up each vaccine dose, with topical imiquimod. The sample here was PBMCs, taken from a glioma patient whose treatment included an IDH1 peptide vaccine. The origin of this receptor is a man younger than 40 with glioma.

The CDR3 here is CAWSPRTVLNSPLHF. The CDR3 nucleotides read TGTGCCTGGAGTCCCCGAACAGTGCTTAATTCACCCCTCCACTTT. The rearrangement uses TRBV30 and TRBJ1-6; D is unresolved. CDR1 is GTSNPN and CDR2 is SVGIG in the germline V gene (reference sequence). CDR3 length equals 15 residues. The V gene lost 2 bases and the J gene lost 6 bases, with 14 bases spanning the gap.